The 20 T cell receptor beta chains listed next were all sequenced from one sample in a study of blood T cell repertoires in COVID-19. Libraries were prepared by immunoSEQ multiplex PCR; TCRdb keeps only in-frame clonotypes and omits some of them. This sample has just over 60,000 clones; approximately 79% occur once, and the top ten carry over 15%. The specimen was peripheral blood. These receptor sequences come from a man in his sixties with acute or convalescent COVID-19.

This chain joins TRBV9 and TRBJ1-1; D remains ambiguous. Between the trimmed V and J ends, which lost 1 base and 0 bases, there was a span of 13 bases. There are 16 residues in the CDR3. Looked up from germline, CDR1 is SGDLS and CDR2 is YYNGEE. CDR3 in DNA: TGTGCCAGCAGCGTATGCGGGAGACCGATGAACACTGAAGCTTTCTTT. Protein sequence: CASSVCGRPMNTEAFF.

This clone was seen once. The chain employs TRBV25-1 and TRBJ1-1; D might be TRBD1 (5 bases). Trimming pared 4 bases from V and 5 bases from J, leaving 11 bases between. The CDR3 runs to 13 residues. The germline CDR1 and CDR2 sequences are MGHDK and SYGVNS. This CDR3 reads CASSGQGKTEAFF. In nucleotides, the CDR3 is TGTGCCAGCAGTGGCCAGGGAAAGACTGAAGCTTTCTTT. Combining the CDR3 with reference TRBV25-1 and TRBJ1-1 gives the whole variable domain EADIYQTPRYLVIGTGKKITLECSQTMGHDKMYWYQQDPGMELHLIHYSYGVNSTEKGDLSSESTVSRIRTEHFPLTLESARPSHTSQYLCASSGQGKTEAFFGQGTRLTVV.

The genes are TRBV5-1 and TRBJ2-4, with a weak D call TRBD2 (7 bases). CDR3 size: 15 residues. CDR1 and CDR2 (germline): SGHRS, YFSETQ. The V gene lost 4 bases and the J gene lost 3 bases, with 14 bases spanning the gap. In DNA form, the CDR3 reads TGCGCCAGCAGCACTGCGGGGGCTGACAAAAACATTCAGTACTTC. Translation: CASSTAGADKNIQYF.

The gene calls are TRBV5-6 and TRBJ2-1, with TRBD1 matching 8 bases. V dropped 2 bases and J dropped 6; count of bases not matched to a gene: 4. The CDR3 runs to 14 residues. Germline V gives CDR1 SGHDT, CDR2 YYEEEE. The CDR3 sequence is CASSFWDRLNEQFF. In nucleotides, the CDR3 is TGTGCCAGCAGCTTCTGGGACAGGCTCAATGAGCAGTTCTTC.

V is TRBV10-1 and J is TRBJ2-2; D perhaps matches TRBD2 (6 bases). The CDR3 loop spans 19 amino acids. Germline CDR1 WNHNN, CDR2 SYGVQD (reference sequence). The V gene lost 0 bases and the J gene lost 2 bases, with 19 bases spanning the gap. This CDR3 reads CASSESSVGGRLNTGELFF. Written as DNA, the CDR3 is TGCGCCAGCAGTGAGTCTTCGGTCGGGGGAAGGTTAAACACCGGGGAGCTGTTTTTT.

The chain links TRBV28 to TRBJ2-7, with D unresolved. Trimming took 6 bases from V and 0 from J, leaving 21 bases between them. Per germline, CDR1 MDHEN and CDR2 SYDVKM. The CDR3 contains 17 residues. The CDR3 bases are TGTGCCAGCAGACCCCTTCAAACAAGTTTCTTCTCCTACGAGCAGTACTTC. It is translated as CASRPLQTSFFSYEQYF.

The chain employs TRBV7-9 and TRBJ1-5; D uncertain. CDR1 and CDR2 (germline): SEHNR, FQNEAQ (reference sequence). Trimming stripped 5 bases from V and 2 bases from J, with 13 bases between. The CDR3 consists of 15 residues. DNA for the CDR3: TGTGCCAGCAGCACCCACGGGGAGGGCAATCAGCCCCAGCATTTT. Its translation: CASSTHGEGNQPQHF.

The chain links TRBV28 to TRBJ1-2; D is perhaps TRBD1 (6 bases). Trimming stripped 5 bases from V and 4 bases from J, with 20 bases between. CDR1 is MDHEN and CDR2 is SYDVKM in the germline V gene. The CDR3 has 16 residues. The CDR3, as DNA: TGTGCCAGCAGTCCCTGGGGGACACAGGAGGTCTATGGCTACACCTTC. Amino acids: CASSPWGTQEVYGYTF.

This rearrangement joins TRBV18 to TRBJ1-1, with D possibly being TRBD1 (5 bases). The germline gives CDR1 KGHSH, CDR2 LQKENI. The CDR3 is 13 residues long. The V end lost 4 bases, the J end lost 1 base, and 7 bases lay between the germline ends. This CDR3 is CASSRGRNTEAFF. The DNA for the CDR3 is TGTGCCAGCTCACGGGGCAGGAACACTGAAGCTTTCTTT.

This sequence joins TRBV7-9 and TRBJ2-7; possibly TRBD1 for D (5 bases). The CDR3 consists of 13 residues. Trimming cost V 5 bases and J 4 bases, with 12 bases left between them. The V gene's germline CDR1 is SEHNR and CDR2 FQNEAQ (reference sequence). The CDR3 sequence is CASSPGIWYEQYF. The CDR3, as DNA: TGTGCCAGCAGCCCAGGGATTTGGTACGAGCAGTACTTC.

This chain joins TRBV5-4 and TRBJ1-1; 11 bases fit TRBD1. J was trimmed by 6 bases and V by 4 bases; bases with no gene match: 5. In germline, CDR1 is SGHNT, CDR2 YYREEE (reference sequence). The CDR3 is 14 residues long. CDR3 in amino acids: CASSHPGQGAEAFF. For the CDR3, the DNA is TGTGCCAGCAGCCACCCGGGACAGGGGGCTGAAGCTTTCTTT.

This clone was counted a few times. The V gene is TRBV18, the J gene TRBJ2-1; possible D gene TRBD1, 5 bases. The CDR3 totals 13 residues. Trimming removed 6 bases from V and 4 bases from J, with 10 bases in between. Germline CDR1 KGHSH, CDR2 LQKENI. In DNA, the CDR3 is TGTGCCAGCTCTCGCAGGGAATACAATGAGCAGTTCTTC. Residues: CASSRREYNEQFF.

V and J are TRBV20-1 and TRBJ2-7; D is ambiguous. This CDR3 region has 12 residues. Germline V lookup: CDR1 DFQATT, CDR2 SNEGSKA (reference sequence). Trimming removed 3 bases from V and 7 bases from J, with 13 bases in between. CDR3 sequence reads: CSASGDSREQYF. Here the CDR3 DNA reads TGCAGTGCTAGTGGAGACTCACGAGAGCAGTACTTC.

CDR3 bases: TGTGCCAGCAGCTTGAGTCTAGCGGGAGGGCCGGGCACCGGGGAGCTGTTTTTT. This sequence encodes CASSLSLAGGPGTGELFF. V usage is TRBV5-5 and J usage is TRBJ2-2, with 12 bases aligning to TRBD2. From germline, CDR1 is SGHKS and CDR2 YYEKEE (reference sequence). The CDR3 runs to 18 residues. The V and J ends lost 1 base and 4 bases, in that order; junction bases with no gene match: 8.

The chain combines TRBV19 with TRBJ1-2, with TRBD1 identical over 7 bases. CDR1 and CDR2 from the germline V gene are LNHDA and SQIVND (reference sequence). This CDR3 comprises 12 residues. The junction had 3 bases not matched to a gene; V was cut back by 4 bases and J by 7 bases. The CDR3 bases are TGTGCCAGTAGTAAAAGACAGGGTGGCTACACCTTC. Protein product: CASSKRQGGYTF.

The chain is built from TRBV24-1 and TRBJ2-7; 7 bases line up with TRBD1. The CDR3 is made up of 12 amino acids. V shed 9 bases, J shed 5 bases, and the junction held 6 bases outside the gene matches. Germline V gives CDR1 KGHDR, CDR2 SFDVKD. In DNA, the CDR3 is TGTGCCACCGGGGATACAGGGGACGAGCAGTACTTC. Encoded protein: CATGDTGDEQYF.

This chain connects TRBV30 to TRBJ2-3, with no clear D. With 3 bases removed from V and 2 bases from J, the gap between germline ends came to 6 bases. The CDR3 consists of 12 residues. In germline, CDR1 is GTSNPN, CDR2 SVGIG (reference sequence). CDR3 bases: TGTGCCTGGAGCCTCTACACAGATACGCAGTATTTT. Translation gives CAWSLYTDTQYF.

The chain joins TRBV29-1 to TRBJ2-7, with 13 positions matching TRBD2. The CDR3 is 14 amino acids. V gave up 6 bases and J gave up 2 bases; unmatched junction bases: 4. The V gene's germline CDR1 is SQVTM and CDR2 ANQGSEA. Written as DNA, the CDR3 is TGCAGCGTACCAGGACTAGCGGGAGCCTACGAGCAGTACTTC. Protein: CSVPGLAGAYEQYF.

In this sample, this clone turned up a few times. The genes are TRBV15 and TRBJ1-2, with D perhaps matching TRBD1 (6 bases). Germline V gene data show CDR1 as LNHNV and CDR2 as YYDKDF (reference sequence). The CDR3 extends over 14 amino acids. The ends were cut back, 6 bases at V and 8 bases at J, with 19 bases in the middle. The CDR3 is CATRVPDRPAGYTF. CDR3 sequence (DNA): TGTGCCACCAGGGTCCCAGACAGGCCGGCCGGCTACACCTTC.

This clone occurred a few times. The chain combines TRBV10-3 with TRBJ1-1, with D perhaps TRBD1 (5 bases). This CDR3 is 12 amino acids long. Germline CDR1 ENHRY, CDR2 SYGVKD. V was pared by 8 bases and J by 1 base, with 8 bases between. The CDR3 spells CAISQGNTEAFF. The CDR3 bases are TGTGCCATCTCTCAGGGGAACACTGAAGCTTTCTTT.